This T cell receptor (beta chain) derives from a study of OX40 agonist ivuxolimab in advanced cancers. Study in general: In this trial design, patients received ivuxolimab intravenously at 0.01 to 10 mg/kg every 2 weeks.

The study, taken as a whole, reports: Doses of 0.1 to 3.0 mg/kg were accompanied by clonal expansion of CD4+ and CD8+ blood T cells by week 6. Partial responders treated at 0.1-3.0 mg/kg exhibited clonal expansion among the lowest measured.

With respect to this clone: Its cognate antigen is unknown.

With 3 bases clipped from V and 5 bases from J, the junction kept 7 bases outside the gene matches. This CDR3 has 14 residues. Germline loops: CDR1 SGHRS, CDR2 YFSETQ. This table comes from immunoSEQ multiplex PCR, and its TCRdb copy is limited to in-frame clones, with some not included. The top ten hold under 0.55% of the sample, which has some 74,000 clones, 85% to 90% seen once. V and J are TRBV5-1 and TRBJ2-7, with 8 nucleotides matching TRBD1. This clonotype originated in an adult with an advanced solid tumor such as melanoma, head and neck, liver or kidney cancer. The material was CD4+ or CD8+ T cells sorted from blood, obtained in a trial of the OX40 agonist ivuxolimab. The CDR3 DNA follows: TGCGCCAGCAGCTCCGGACAGGGTCAGGACGAGCAGTACTTC. Translation: CASSSGQGQDEQYF. The whole variable domain, remainder taken from reference TRBV5-1 and TRBJ2-7, is KAGVTQTPRYLIKTRGQQVTLSCSPISGHRSVSWYQQTPGQGLQFLFEYFSETQRNKGNFPGRFSGRQFSNSRSEMNVSTLELGDSALYLCASSSGQGQDEQYFGPGTRLTVT.